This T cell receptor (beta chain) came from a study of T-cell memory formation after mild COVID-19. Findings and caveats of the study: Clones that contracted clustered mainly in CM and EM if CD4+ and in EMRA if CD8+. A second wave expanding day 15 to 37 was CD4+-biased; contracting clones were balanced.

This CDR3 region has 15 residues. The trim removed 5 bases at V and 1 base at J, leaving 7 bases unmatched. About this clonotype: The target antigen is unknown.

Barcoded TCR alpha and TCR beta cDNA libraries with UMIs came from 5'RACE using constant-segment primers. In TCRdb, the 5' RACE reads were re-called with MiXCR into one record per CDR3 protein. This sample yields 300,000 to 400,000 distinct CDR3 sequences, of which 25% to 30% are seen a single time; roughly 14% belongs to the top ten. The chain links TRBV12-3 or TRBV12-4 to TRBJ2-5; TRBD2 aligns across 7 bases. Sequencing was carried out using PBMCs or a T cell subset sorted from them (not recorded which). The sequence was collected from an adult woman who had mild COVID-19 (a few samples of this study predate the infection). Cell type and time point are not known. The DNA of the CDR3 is TGTGCCAGCAGTCCGGTAGCGGGCGCCCAAGAGACCCAGTACTTC. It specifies CASSPVAGAQETQYF.